One and the same sample provided the 27 T cell receptor beta chains below, sequenced in a study of shared clonotypes between healthy human individuals. Here immunoSEQ multiplex PCR was the method, and the copy in TCRdb shows in-frame clones only, minus some. The sample contains over 950,000 clones, approximately 80% of which appear only once. The material sequenced was memory CD4+ T cells from PBMCs. Subset meaning: CD45RA-negative fraction. Source of these receptors: a man between 18 and 35 years old in good health. Some clones in this sample may be carry-over from other donors' samples.

This clone was seen a single time. The chain combines TRBV6-4 with TRBJ1-1; D gene uncertain. V was shortened by 6 bases and J by 0 bases, with 8 bases between the two germline ends. Germline V gene lookup returns CDR1 MRHNA and CDR2 SNTAGT. The CDR3 extends over 13 amino acids. Here the CDR3 DNA reads TGTGCCAGCAGGGGGTCCCTGAACACTGAAGCTTTCTTT. This translates into CASRGSLNTEAFF.

The V call is TRBV7-2, the J call TRBJ1-1; D is possibly TRBD1 (6 bases). V was trimmed by 1 base and J by 0 bases, leaving 9 bases between them. Germline V gene sequence: CDR1 SGHTA, CDR2 FQGNSA. This CDR3 has 15 residues. CDR3 in DNA: TGTGCCAGCAGCTTAGTTACAGGGTTGAACACTGAAGCTTTCTTT. Translation gives CASSLVTGLNTEAFF.

Here the CDR3 reads CASSLALAGVQEQFF. Here the CDR3 DNA reads TGTGCCAGCAGCTTAGCGCTCGCGGGAGTGCAGGAGCAGTTCTTC. V and J are TRBV7-7 and TRBJ2-1; TRBD2 aligns across 7 bases. CDR1 and CDR2 from the germline V gene are SSHAT and FNYEAQ (reference sequence). The CDR3 spans 15 residues. The V gene end was trimmed by 0 bases and the J gene end by 10 bases; junction bases not matched to a gene: 9.

V and J are TRBV30 and TRBJ1-1; D is uncertain. CDR1 and CDR2 from the germline V gene are GTSNPN and SVGIG (reference sequence). CDR3 size: 12 residues. With 4 bases removed from V and 6 bases from J, the gap between germline ends came to 12 bases. As DNA, the CDR3 is TGTGCCTGGAATCCAGGTCCATCTGAAGCTTTCTTT. It encodes CAWNPGPSEAFF.

The chain employs TRBV5-1 and TRBJ2-1; a possible D gene is TRBD2 (6 bases). The V gene lost 0 bases and the J gene lost 0 bases, with 10 bases spanning the gap. CDR3 length: 16 amino acids. Germline V CDR1 and CDR2: SGHRS, YFSETQ. CDR3 DNA: TGCGCCAGCAGCTTGGTGGCGACTAGCTCCTACAATGAGCAGTTCTTC. This sequence encodes CASSLVATSSYNEQFF.

This chain links TRBV7-2 with TRBJ2-7, with 9 bases lining up with TRBD2. The CDR3 totals 15 residues. The J segment lost 3 bases and the V segment lost 1 base, leaving 4 bases of the junction unmatched. CDR1 SGHTA and CDR2 FQGNSA come from the germline V gene. Here the CDR3 DNA reads TGTGCCAGCAGCTTAGGTGCACTAGCGGGCTACGAGCAGTACTTC. Translated, it gives CASSLGALAGYEQYF.

The chain employs TRBV11-2 and TRBJ2-3, with 12 positions matching TRBD2. This CDR3 region has 19 residues. The V segment lost 2 bases and the J segment 5 bases; nucleotides outside the gene matches: 14. CDR1 is SGHAT, CDR2 FQNNGV, per germline. CDR3 region: CASSLRAQGLAGFRDTQYF. The CDR3, as DNA: TGTGCCAGCAGCTTAAGAGCGCAAGGACTAGCGGGATTCAGAGATACGCAGTATTTT.

The V call is TRBV21-1, the J call TRBJ2-5; the tabulated D call, TRBD2, remains unverified against the DNA. TRBV21-1 is labeled a pseudogene. The CDR3 covers 13 residues. Here the CDR3 DNA reads TGTGCCAGCACCGCAGCGGGAGGTGAGACCCAGTACTTC. It specifies CASTAAGGETQYF.

The chain links TRBV15 to TRBJ2-7, with TRBD1 as a possible D gene (6 bases). This CDR3 is 15 amino acids long. Germline V gene lookup returns CDR1 LNHNV and CDR2 YYDKDF (reference sequence). Trimming left V 3 bases short and J 3 bases short, with 15 bases between. CDR3 sequence: CATSSGQPLLYEQYF. Written as DNA, the CDR3 is TGTGCCACCAGCAGCGGACAGCCCCTTCTCTACGAGCAGTACTTC.

The V and J genes are TRBV2 and TRBJ2-1, with D possibly being TRBD1 (6 bases). Trimming stripped 5 bases from V and 5 bases from J, with 25 bases between. Germline loops: CDR1 SNHLY, CDR2 FYNNEI. CDR3 length: 18 residues. For the CDR3, the DNA is TGTGCCAGCAGTTACAATAAAGCAGGGGCAAGAGGGGACAATGAGCAGTTCTTC. Encoded protein: CASSYNKAGARGDNEQFF.

The sample holds many counts of this clone. V gene TRBV6-6 combines with J gene TRBJ2-7; D uncertain. The CDR3 is 12 amino acids. The V gene lost 5 bases and the J gene lost 6 bases, with 11 bases spanning the gap. Germline V gene lookup returns CDR1 MNHNY and CDR2 SVGAGI (reference sequence). The CDR3 reads CASSNPPGEQYF. CDR3 in DNA: TGTGCCAGCAGTAACCCGCCTGGCGAGCAGTACTTC.

The rearrangement uses TRBV28 and TRBJ1-2; the D gene is possibly TRBD1 (6 bases). V was cut by 6 bases and J by 4 bases, with 21 bases left in between. The CDR3 extends over 16 amino acids. Germline CDR1 and CDR2: MDHEN and SYDVKM. CDR3 sequence reads: CASSQTGTHEIYGYTF. CDR3 nucleotides: TGTGCCAGCAGCCAAACAGGGACCCATGAGATCTATGGCTACACCTTC.

The rearrangement uses TRBV5-1 and TRBJ2-1, with D possibly called TRBD1 or TRBD2 (6 bases each). The CDR3 totals 16 residues. V lost 4 bases to trimming and J lost 1 base, with 15 bases between them. Germline V gene data show CDR1 as SGHRS and CDR2 as YFSETQ. The CDR3 coding sequence is TGCGCCAGCAGCCCGGGCGGGACAATTTCCTACAATGAGCAGTTCTTC. Its protein is CASSPGGTISYNEQFF.

The chain carries TRBV7-2 and TRBJ2-7; 9 bases are shared with TRBD1. J lost 5 bases, V lost 1 base, and 9 bases had no gene match. The CDR3 extends over 16 amino acids. Germline CDR1 is SGHTA and CDR2 is FQGNSA. In DNA, the CDR3 is TGTGCCAGCAGCTTAGGAACGACAGGGGGTCTGAACGAGCAGTACTTC. Translated: CASSLGTTGGLNEQYF.

The rearrangement uses TRBV21-1 and TRBJ1-5. TRBV21-1 is a listed pseudogene. The CDR3 is 16 residues long. The chain's CDR3 is CASSNPLRDPNQPQHF. In nucleotides, the CDR3 is TGTGCCAGCAGCAACCCACTCCGGGACCCTAATCAGCCCCAGCATTTT.

The CDR3 bases are TGCGCCAGCAGCTCCCTCGGACAGCCCTCCTACGAGCAGTACTTC. As protein: CASSSLGQPSYEQYF. V gene TRBV5-1 combines with J gene TRBJ2-7, with D maybe TRBD1 (6 bases). The V end was cut by 3 bases, the J end by 0 bases, with 13 bases between. The germline V gene has CDR1 SGHRS and CDR2 YFSETQ. The CDR3 contains 15 residues.

V and J are TRBV11-2 and TRBJ2-1; TRBD2 agrees at 11 bases. Germline V lookup: CDR1 SGHAT, CDR2 FQNNGV. CDR3 length: 15 residues. V dropped 3 bases and J dropped 6; count of bases not matched to a gene: 4. The CDR3 DNA reads as TGTGCCAGCAGCTTGACTAGCGGGGTTGGCAATGAGCAGTTCTTC. Translation: CASSLTSGVGNEQFF.

This clone has only a few counts. The chain joins TRBV7-2 to TRBJ2-1; 16 nucleotides line up with TRBD2. The germline CDR1 and CDR2 sequences are SGHTA and FQGNSA. The ends lost 4 bases at V and 9 bases at J; junction bases unmatched: 3. The length of the CDR3 is 15 residues. CDR3 protein: CASSSGLAGGVEQFF. The CDR3 DNA follows: TGTGCCAGCAGCTCGGGACTAGCGGGAGGGGTTGAGCAGTTCTTC.

The rearrangement joins TRBV5-1 to TRBJ1-1, with D unresolved. V dropped 1 base and J dropped 0 bases, with 7 bases sitting between them. This CDR3 contains 14 residues. Germline V gives CDR1 SGHRS, CDR2 YFSETQ. The CDR3 protein is CASSLYDMNTEAFF. CDR3 coding DNA: TGCGCCAGCAGCTTGTACGACATGAACACTGAAGCTTTCTTT. Full variable domain (remainder filled in from reference TRBV5-1 and TRBJ1-1): KAGVTQTPRYLIKTRGQQVTLSCSPISGHRSVSWYQQTPGQGLQFLFEYFSETQRNKGNFPGRFSGRQFSNSRSEMNVSTLELGDSALYLCASSLYDMNTEAFFGQGTRLTVV.

The chain links TRBV5-4 to TRBJ2-7, with 10 bases aligning to TRBD2. Trimming removed 4 bases from V and 1 base from J; junction bases left unmatched: 5. CDR1 SGHNT and CDR2 YYREEE come from the germline V gene (reference sequence). This CDR3 spans 15 amino acids. The CDR3 loop is CASSPRTSGSYEQYF. CDR3 in DNA: TGTGCCAGCAGCCCGCGGACTAGCGGTTCCTACGAGCAGTACTTC.

This chain uses TRBV28 with TRBJ2-3; D is possibly TRBD1 (6 bases). Germline V lookup: CDR1 MDHEN, CDR2 SYDVKM. V lost 6 bases and J lost 4, with 11 bases in between. There are 13 residues in the CDR3. CDR3 sequence: CASRGAASDTQYF. The CDR3 DNA reads as TGTGCCAGCAGGGGGGCAGCGTCAGATACGCAGTATTTT.

V is TRBV5-4 and J is TRBJ2-5; tentative D call: TRBD1 (5 bases). Germline V gene sequence: CDR1 SGHNT, CDR2 YYREEE (reference sequence). The germline V and J ends were trimmed by 0 bases and 2 bases, with 14 bases remaining between them. The length of the CDR3 is 16 residues. Here the CDR3 reads CASSLGNRLPQETQYF. The DNA of the CDR3 is TGTGCCAGCAGCTTGGGGAACAGGTTACCTCAAGAGACCCAGTACTTC.

This clone was recorded only once. The J gene is TRBJ2-7, the V gene TRBV29-1; either TRBD1 or TRBD2 may fit D (5 bases each). The germline CDR1 and CDR2 sequences are SQVTM and ANQGSEA. The CDR3 is 15 amino acids. Between the trimmed V and J ends, which lost 8 bases and 5 bases, there was a span of 25 bases. This CDR3 is CSTRGGEGPGHEQYF. CDR3 sequence (DNA): TGCAGCACCCGTGGGGGTGAAGGGCCGGGCCACGAGCAGTACTTC.

J is TRBJ2-1 and V is TRBV10-3; TRBD2 agrees at 12 bases. Trimming took 4 bases from V and 5 from J; bases not matched to a gene: 6. From germline, CDR1 is ENHRY and CDR2 SYGVKD. The length of the CDR3 is 16 residues. CDR3 loop: CAISGLAGVRNNEQFF. DNA for the CDR3: TGTGCCATCAGTGGACTAGCGGGAGTGAGGAACAATGAGCAGTTCTTC.

As to this clone: Within the sample, other DNA sequences also encode this same CDR3. The genes are TRBV5-1 and TRBJ1-3; 7 nucleotides match TRBD1. Unmatched junction bases numbered 3, after V lost 0 bases and J lost 0 bases. The CDR3 consists of 16 residues. Germline assignment: CDR1 SGHRS and CDR2 YFSETQ. CDR3: CASSLEGQSSGNTIYF. The DNA of the CDR3 is TGCGCCAGCAGCTTGGAGGGACAGTCCTCTGGAAACACCATATATTTT.

J is TRBJ1-1 and V is TRBV29-1, with a tentative D call TRBD1 (6 bases). Trimming took 6 bases from V and 5 from J, leaving 16 bases between them. The CDR3 contains 13 residues. Germline V gene data show CDR1 as SQVTM and CDR2 as ANQGSEA. The CDR3 DNA reads as TGCAGCGTCGTGGGGGGCTGGTCGACTGAAGCTTTCTTT. Its translation: CSVVGGWSTEAFF.

This rearrangement joins TRBV19 to TRBJ2-1; D could derive from TRBD1 or TRBD2 (5 bases each). Germline V CDR1 and CDR2: LNHDA, SQIVND (reference sequence). Trimming took 6 bases from V and 0 from J, leaving 12 bases between them. CDR3 length: 15 residues. Here the CDR3 reads CASRGDLSSYNEQFF. The CDR3 nucleotides are TGTGCCAGTAGGGGGGACCTGAGCTCCTACAATGAGCAGTTCTTC. Drawing the rest from reference TRBV19 and TRBJ2-1, the complete variable domain is DGGITQSPKYLFRKEGQNVTLSCEQNLNHDAMYWYRQDPGQGLRLIYYSQIVNDFQKGDIAEGYSVSREKKESFPLTVTSAQKNPTAFYLCASRGDLSSYNEQFFGPGTRLTVL.